The 10 T cell receptor beta chains listed next were all sequenced from one sample in a study of monozygotic twins with cystic fibrosis. Sequencing used immunoSEQ multiplex PCR; TCRdb keeps in-frame clones, though not all of them. The top ten clones hold around 0.43% of a sample with fewer than 11,000 clones, roughly 99.4% of them seen once. The sample comprised blood. These receptors came from a man aged 18 to 29 with cystic fibrosis.

This clone was counted a single time. V gene TRBV18 combines with J gene TRBJ2-5; 7 bases agree with TRBD1. With 6 bases clipped from V and 4 bases from J, the junction kept 11 bases outside the gene matches. This CDR3 is built from 15 residues. Germline V CDR1 and CDR2: KGHSH, LQKENI. CDR3 in DNA: TGTGCCAGCTCGCGTCAGGACAGGACGGGAGAGACCCAGTACTTC. Its translation: CASSRQDRTGETQYF.

The V call is TRBV5-8, the J call TRBJ2-7; 7 nucleotides agree with TRBD1. This CDR3 is built from 17 residues. V trimming: 7 bases; J trimming: 2 bases; junction bases outside the gene matches: 18. From germline, CDR1 is SGHTS and CDR2 YDEGEE. The CDR3 is CASFPGYEGQATYEQYF. The DNA of the CDR3 is TGTGCCAGCTTTCCCGGATACGAAGGACAGGCTACCTACGAGCAGTACTTC.

This chain uses TRBV18 with TRBJ1-1; TRBD1 aligns across 7 bases. The germline CDR1 and CDR2 sequences are KGHSH and LQKENI. The CDR3 spans 14 residues. Trimming cost V 4 bases and J 1 base; bases outside gene matches: 3. CDR3 nucleotide sequence: TGTGCCAGCTCACTAGACAGGGCGAACACTGAAGCTTTCTTT. Amino acids: CASSLDRANTEAFF.

The chain links TRBV7-2 to TRBJ2-1; D unclear. CDR1 SGHTA and CDR2 FQGNSA come from the germline V gene. The CDR3 spans 12 residues. V lost 5 bases, J lost 4 bases, and 6 bases lay in between. In DNA, the CDR3 is TGTGCCAGCAGCCCAAATTACAATGAGCAGTTCTTC. Amino acid sequence: CASSPNYNEQFF.

The rearrangement uses TRBV5-1 and TRBJ2-3; tentative D call: TRBD1 (6 bases). Trimming pared 4 bases from V and 3 bases from J, leaving 15 bases between. Germline CDR1 and CDR2: SGHRS and YFSETQ. This CDR3 is 15 amino acids long. CDR3: CASSRAGVTTDTQYF. The CDR3 DNA reads as TGCGCCAGCAGCCGGGCAGGGGTGACAACAGATACGCAGTATTTT.

The rearrangement joins TRBV19 to TRBJ1-4; no clear D. Germline assignment: CDR1 LNHDA and CDR2 SQIVND (reference sequence). This CDR3 contains 14 residues. With 5 bases removed from V and 7 bases from J, the gap between germline ends came to 14 bases. CDR3 nucleotides: TGTGCCAGTAGTCCGGGAGGCGGGTTTGAAAAACTGTTTTTT. Its protein product is CASSPGGGFEKLFF.

The chain combines TRBV5-4 with TRBJ2-7, with D perhaps being TRBD1 or TRBD2 (6 bases each). The CDR3 has 15 amino acids. Germline CDR1 is SGHNT and CDR2 is YYREEE (reference sequence). Trimming left V 3 bases short and J 5 bases short, with 18 bases between. This CDR3 is CASSSSRGLGHEQYF. The CDR3 region has the DNA TGTGCCAGCAGCTCGAGCCGGGGGCTGGGACACGAGCAGTACTTC.

The chain couples TRBV28 to TRBJ1-2, with TRBD1 as a possible D gene (5 bases). CDR1 and CDR2 from the germline V gene are MDHEN and SYDVKM. V shed 6 bases and J shed 1 base, with 9 bases lying between them. The CDR3 is 13 residues long. CDR3 nucleotide sequence: TGTGCCAGCAGCGGGGGTGGTAACTATGGCTACACCTTC. Its translation is CASSGGGNYGYTF.

The J gene is TRBJ2-2, the V gene TRBV6-1; D may be TRBD1 (6 bases). V was cut by 2 bases and J by 7 bases, with 11 bases left in between. This CDR3 has 14 residues. Germline lookup yields CDR1 MNHNS and CDR2 SASEGT. CDR3 loop: CASSERGMIGELFF. Written as DNA, the CDR3 is TGTGCCAGCAGTGAAAGGGGGATGATCGGGGAGCTGTTTTTT.

The chain recombines TRBV30 with TRBJ1-3; D is uncertain. CDR1 and CDR2 from the germline V gene are GTSNPN and SVGIG (reference sequence). V lost 1 base and J 4 bases, leaving 17 bases between the germline ends. This CDR3 spans 16 amino acids. This CDR3 reads CAWSALTPGVGNTIYF. Here the CDR3 DNA reads TGTGCCTGGAGTGCGTTGACCCCCGGGGTGGGAAACACCATATATTTT.